These 10 T cell receptor beta chains share one sample of origin, sequenced in a study of monozygotic twins with inflammatory bowel disease (dated by TCRdb to 2018 to 2020). Receptor libraries were prepared by 5' RACE. Sequenced using an Illumina HiSeq 2500. With the reads reprocessed by TCRdb, a single entry stands for each CDR3 protein sequence and no DNA is reported. The sample table records 150,000 or so distinct CDR3 sequences. The ten largest clones add up to roughly 7% of the sample. Sequencing was performed on blood. These receptors were obtained from a human donor with ulcerative colitis or Crohn's disease, or a healthy co-twin of an affected twin (not recorded which).

J is TRBJ2-7 and V is TRBV12-3 or TRBV12-4; TCRdb's D call, TRBD2, is unchecked because there is no DNA. CDR3 length: 15 amino acids. CDR3 residues: CASSLDRQGIGEQYF.

The V gene is TRBV5-4, the J gene TRBJ2-1; no DNA is available, so the TRBD2 call from TCRdb remains unchecked. Per the germline V gene, CDR1 is SGHNT and CDR2 is YYREEE (reference sequence). The CDR3 has 14 amino acids. CDR3 protein: CASRQAGGTNEQFF. The complete variable domain, with remaining parts taken from reference TRBV5-4 and TRBJ2-1, reads ETGVTQSPTHLIKTRGQQVTLRCSSQSGHNTVSWYQQALGQGPQFIFQYYREEENGRGNFPPRFSGLQFPNYSSELNVNALELDDSALYLCASRQAGGTNEQFFGPGTRLTVL.

The chain couples TRBV18 to TRBJ2-7. Germline V lookup: CDR1 KGHSH, CDR2 LQKENI. The CDR3 totals 14 residues. This chain's CDR3 is CASSPGTPRYEQYF. The full variable domain, its missing parts supplied by reference TRBV18 and TRBJ2-7, is NAGVMQNPRHLVRRRGQEARLRCSPMKGHSHVYWYRQLPEEGLKFMVYLQKENIIDESGMPKERFSAEFPKEGPSILRIQQVVRGDSAAYFCASSPGTPRYEQYFGPGTRLTVT.

The V call is TRBV18, the J call TRBJ2-3. The CDR3 has 15 amino acids. Per germline, CDR1 KGHSH and CDR2 LQKENI. CDR3 residues: CASSAPGHYTDTQYF. Based on the CDR3 plus reference TRBV18 and TRBJ2-3, the full variable domain is NAGVMQNPRHLVRRRGQEARLRCSPMKGHSHVYWYRQLPEEGLKFMVYLQKENIIDESGMPKERFSAEFPKEGPSILRIQQVVRGDSAAYFCASSAPGHYTDTQYFGPGTRLTVL.

The chain employs TRBV11-2 and TRBJ1-1. CDR1 SGHAT and CDR2 FQNNGV come from the germline V gene. CDR3 size: 13 residues. This CDR3 reads CASREDRNTEAFF.

V gene TRBV5-1 combines with J gene TRBJ2-5; TCRdb's D call of TRBD1 is untestable without DNA. The CDR3 runs 14 residues. Per the germline V gene, CDR1 is SGHRS and CDR2 is YFSETQ. The CDR3 sequence: CASSFQGTQETQYF.

The chain combines TRBV2 with TRBJ1-5; TCRdb selects TRBD1, and the lack of DNA leaves this call unchecked. CDR1 is SNHLY, CDR2 FYNNEI, per germline. This CDR3 has 14 residues. The CDR3 loop is CASSVAGVRQPQHF.

The chain joins TRBV5-1 to TRBJ2-2; TCRdb designates TRBD2, a call that cannot be tested without DNA. CDR3 length: 16 residues. Germline V lookup: CDR1 SGHRS, CDR2 YFSETQ. The CDR3 sequence is CASNIAGAANTGELFF.

The chain has TRBV19 and TRBJ1-1. Germline CDR1 and CDR2: LNHDA and SQIVND (reference sequence). The CDR3 extends over 12 amino acids. The CDR3 protein is CASRVRNTEAFF.

This sequence joins TRBV10-3 and TRBJ2-1; lacking DNA, the TRBD2 call made by TCRdb goes unchecked. The V gene's germline CDR1 is ENHRY and CDR2 SYGVKD. The CDR3 is 15 residues long. CDR3 in amino acids: CAISDFGPSGGEQFF.